This TCR beta chain was found in a study of Ad26.COV2.S vaccination and SARS-CoV-2 variants. Study-level background: Recipients of Ad26.COV2.S got it intramuscularly, once or twice 56 days apart. Study-level results: Substantial response breadth was reportedly seen for spike-specific CD8+ and CD4+ T cells after vaccination. Vaccinated individuals (as opposed to placebo recipients) had higher spike-specific TCR breadth.

Between the trimmed V and J ends, which lost 4 bases and 1 base, there was a span of 10 bases. The CDR3 is 14 residues long. Germline V gene sequence: CDR1 KGHSH, CDR2 LQKENI. As concerns this clone: Its antigen is currently unknown.

Regarding treatment: about 20 received Ad26.COV2.S at low or high dose, single or two shots; about 5 received placebo; per-sample allocation not given. Collection of samples fell on day 63 after the first vaccine or placebo injection. This person who donated was an adult of 18-55 years in Boston. The assay was immunoSEQ multiplex PCR, and TCRdb's table has in-frame clones only and misses some. The repertoire includes hundreds of thousands of clones, more than 70% of them detected once, and approximately 1.5% sits in the top ten. The gene calls are TRBV18 and TRBJ2-5; TRBD2 might be the D (5 bases). The sample here was peripheral blood, taken in a trial of Ad26.COV2.S vaccine versus placebo. The receptor was isolated from a person between 18 and 65 years old who received the Ad26.COV2.S COVID-19 vaccine or a placebo. CDR3 in DNA: TGTGCCAGCTCACTAGGACTCACCCAAGAGACCCAGTACTTC. Its translation is CASSLGLTQETQYF.